Following are 24 T cell receptor beta chains from one sample sequenced in a study of blood T cells in healthy people across ages. The second PCR ran roughly 7 to 11 cycles with a sample-barcoded 5' primer and J-beta primers. TCRdb re-analysed the 5' RACE reads in MiXCR, keeping a single row per CDR3 protein. Of about 1.6 million distinct CDR3 sequences detected, about 31% appear once; the ten largest clones hold about 11%. The sample consisted of blood. The receptor source for this set is a woman aged 30 to 39 in good health.

The rearrangement uses TRBV11-2 and TRBJ2-1; 11 bases fit TRBD2. V was pared by 5 bases and J by 2 bases, with 14 bases of the junction left unmatched. The CDR3 runs to 19 residues. Germline CDR1 and CDR2: SGHAT and FQNNGV. CDR3 bases: TGTGCCAGCAGCCGTCGCTTAGCGGGGGGGGAGAAACCCTACAATGAGCAGTTCTTC. Protein product: CASSRRLAGGEKPYNEQFF.

This clonotype was seen many times. The chain is built from TRBV27 and TRBJ2-1; 11 nucleotides agree with TRBD2. J gave up 8 bases and V 2 bases, and 5 bases lay outside the gene matches. CDR3 size: 15 residues. Germline V gene data show CDR1 as MNHEY and CDR2 as SMNVEV (reference sequence). The CDR3 DNA is TGTGCCAGCAGTTTAGGTTCTAGCGGGAGGTATGAGCAGTTCTTC. It is translated as CASSLGSSGRYEQFF.

This clonotype was seen more than once but under ten times. The V gene is TRBV12-3 or TRBV12-4, the J gene TRBJ1-2; D is uncertain. The CDR3 totals 13 residues. Trimming stripped 2 bases from V and 4 bases from J, with 8 bases between. CDR3 nucleotide sequence: TGTGCCAGCAGTTTATTATCCGTCTATGGCTACACCTTC. Translation gives CASSLLSVYGYTF.

This clonotype was seen many times. The gene calls are TRBV4-1 and TRBJ2-7; D may be TRBD1 (5 bases). This CDR3 contains 16 residues. Germline CDR1 and CDR2: MGHRA and YSYEKL. Trimming shortened V by 2 bases and J by 0 bases, and 14 bases separated the two germline ends. CDR3 in DNA: TGCGCCAGCAGCCAACGGACATTTTTTAGCTCCTACGAGCAGTACTTC. It encodes CASSQRTFFSSYEQYF.

The chain couples TRBV6-6 to TRBJ2-7; 9 bases align to TRBD2. This CDR3 comprises 15 residues. J was trimmed by 7 bases and V by 3 bases; bases with no gene match: 10. CDR1 is MNHNY and CDR2 is SVGAGI in the germline V gene (reference sequence). CDR3 DNA sequence: TGTGCCAGCAGTTATATTAGCGGGGGCCTCAATGAGCAGTACTTC. Translation: CASSYISGGLNEQYF.

The gene calls are TRBV28 and TRBJ2-1, with 8 nucleotides matching TRBD2. The CDR3 is made up of 15 amino acids. V gave up 6 bases and J gave up 0 bases; unmatched junction bases: 4. Germline CDR1 is MDHEN and CDR2 is SYDVKM. CDR3 region: CASRKSGSSYNEQFF. For the CDR3, the DNA is TGTGCCAGCAGGAAGAGCGGGAGCTCCTACAATGAGCAGTTCTTC.

This clonotype was observed a handful of times. The chain carries TRBV9 and TRBJ1-2, with 7 bases matching TRBD1. J gave up 7 bases and V 4 bases, and 4 bases lay outside the gene matches. The germline CDR1 and CDR2 sequences are SGDLS and YYNGEE. The CDR3 sequence is 12 residues long. The CDR3: CASSRDRSGYTF. The CDR3 DNA sequence: TGTGCCAGCAGCCGGGACAGATCTGGCTACACCTTC.

This clonotype was seen a few times. This sequence joins TRBV6-6 and TRBJ2-3; no reliable D call. The V end was cut by 0 bases, the J end by 5 bases, with 12 bases between. Germline values: CDR1 MNHNY, CDR2 SVGAGI (reference sequence). This CDR3 spans 15 amino acids. The DNA for the CDR3 is TGTGCCAGCAGTTACTCCGACCCCCCTGTAGATACGCAGTATTTT. Amino acid sequence: CASSYSDPPVDTQYF.

This clonotype has ten or more counts. The V gene is TRBV6-5, the J gene TRBJ2-1; D is possibly TRBD1 (6 bases). The CDR3 is 14 amino acids. With 2 bases removed from V and 3 bases from J, the gap between germline ends came to 8 bases. CDR1 and CDR2 from the germline V gene are MNHEY and SVGAGI. The CDR3 DNA sequence: TGTGCCAGCAGTTACGGGGGCGGCTACAATGAGCAGTTCTTC. It codes for CASSYGGGYNEQFF.

The genes are TRBV20-1 and TRBJ2-1; no firm D call. Germline assignment: CDR1 DFQATT and CDR2 SNEGSKA (reference sequence). The length of the CDR3 is 14 residues. V lost 6 bases and J lost 3, with 15 bases in between. The CDR3 loop reads CSAPTALGYNEQFF. DNA of the CDR3: TGCAGTGCCCCCACGGCCCTAGGCTACAATGAGCAGTTCTTC.

The rearrangement links TRBV15 to TRBJ2-7; a possible D gene is TRBD1 (5 bases). The CDR3 sequence is 16 residues long. Trimming cost V 1 base and J 3 bases, with 16 bases left between them. In germline, CDR1 is LNHNV, CDR2 YYDKDF (reference sequence). CDR3 in amino acids: CATSRGVADKYYEQYF. In DNA, the CDR3 is TGTGCCACCAGCAGAGGCGTTGCGGACAAGTACTACGAGCAGTACTTC.

This clonotype was counted a few times. The chain employs TRBV5-1 and TRBJ1-2; weak D call: TRBD1 (5 bases). CDR1 SGHRS and CDR2 YFSETQ come from the germline V gene. V was pared by 4 bases and J by 6 bases, with 13 bases between. This CDR3 is 13 amino acids long. For the CDR3, the DNA is TGCGCCAGCAGCGTCGGGGCTGCCGATGGCTACACCTTC. Encoded protein: CASSVGAADGYTF.

This clonotype occurred a few times. The chain is built from TRBV7-9 and TRBJ2-3; D unclear. Trimming took off 5 bases at V and 3 bases at J, with 9 bases between the two ends. Germline values: CDR1 SEHNR, CDR2 FQNEAQ (reference sequence). This CDR3 region has 13 residues. The CDR3: CASSEQRTDTQYF. In DNA form, the CDR3 reads TGTGCCAGCAGCGAGCAGAGAACAGATACGCAGTATTTT.

This clonotype occurred a few times. The gene calls are TRBV27 and TRBJ2-1; 9 bases match TRBD1. The CDR3 runs 14 residues. From germline, CDR1 is MNHEY and CDR2 SMNVEV (reference sequence). Germline trimming cut 7 bases from V and 15 bases from J; bases unmatched to any gene: 16. The CDR3 DNA is TGTGCCAGCATTCCAGGGGACAGGGAGGAGAGGGCGTTCTTC. It codes for CASIPGDREERAFF.

The sample holds many counts of this clonotype. This chain uses TRBV5-1 with TRBJ2-3; D is ambiguous. The V gene lost 3 bases and the J gene lost 1 base, with 6 bases spanning the gap. CDR1 SGHRS and CDR2 YFSETQ come from the germline V gene. CDR3 size: 13 residues. The CDR3 loop reads CASSSSGTDTQYF. The CDR3 nucleotides are TGCGCCAGCAGCTCCTCGGGCACAGATACGCAGTATTTT.

This clonotype was seen more than once but under ten times. J is TRBJ2-4 and V is TRBV5-1; 7 positions match TRBD1. V trimming: 4 bases; J trimming: 13 bases; junction bases outside the gene matches: 17. Germline-derived CDR1 and CDR2 are SGHRS and YFSETQ. CDR3 length: 15 amino acids. The CDR3 bases are TGCGCCAGCAGCGTCTCGGGACAGCCCCTTGGAGAGCAGTACTTC. Amino acid sequence: CASSVSGQPLGEQYF.

The chain employs TRBV4-1 and TRBJ1-1; D gene unclear. CDR3 length: 15 residues. Trimming took off 0 bases at V and 7 bases at J, with 15 bases between the two ends. Per germline, CDR1 MGHRA and CDR2 YSYEKL. In DNA form, the CDR3 reads TGCGCCAGCAGCCAAGATCCTACGGCCGAGATTGAAGCTTTCTTT. It codes for CASSQDPTAEIEAFF.

The J gene is TRBJ2-7, the V gene TRBV7-9; no clear D gene. Trimming shortened V by 5 bases and J by 4 bases, and 15 bases separated the two germline ends. CDR1 is SEHNR and CDR2 is FQNEAQ in the germline V gene (reference sequence). This CDR3 region has 14 residues. For the CDR3, the DNA is TGTGCCAGCAGCGCCGAATCGGCTGAGTACGAGCAGTACTTC. Translated, it gives CASSAESAEYEQYF.

This clonotype was recorded a few times. V usage is TRBV9 and J usage is TRBJ2-1; 7 bases map to TRBD1. Germline V gene data show CDR1 as SGDLS and CDR2 as YYNGEE. V lost 6 bases and J lost 3; bases outside the gene matches: 6. This CDR3 contains 14 residues. The DNA for the CDR3 is TGTGCCAGCACGCCGGGACAGAGCTACAATGAGCAGTTCTTC. Its protein is CASTPGQSYNEQFF. The complete variable domain, with remaining parts taken from reference TRBV9 and TRBJ2-1, reads DSGVTQTPKHLITATGQRVTLRCSPRSGDLSVYWYQQSLDQGLQFLIQYYNGEERAKGNILERFSAQQFPDLHSELNLSSLELGDSALYFCASTPGQSYNEQFFGPGTRLTVL.

Note on this clonotype: A read error may explain this, as a much larger clone is one base away. The chain combines TRBV4-2 with TRBJ2-5, with a possible D match to TRBD1 (5 bases). CDR1 is LGHNA, CDR2 YNFKEQ, per germline. The CDR3 is 16 amino acids. The CDR3 sequence is CASSQDQGLPKETRYF. CDR3 nucleotides: TGTGCCAGCAGCCAAGATCAGGGTTTACCGAAAGAGACCCGGTACTTC.

The V gene is TRBV15, the J gene TRBJ2-1; weak D call: TRBD2 (6 bases). Germline CDR1 is LNHNV and CDR2 is YYDKDF (reference sequence). CDR3 length: 16 residues. Trimming cost V 1 base and J 5 bases, with 15 bases left between them. CDR3 amino acids: CATSRGPAGGDNEQFF. The DNA for the CDR3 is TGTGCCACCAGCAGAGGTCCAGCCGGAGGGGACAATGAGCAGTTCTTC.

This clonotype showed up just a few times. V is TRBV29-1 and J is TRBJ2-7, with D possibly being TRBD2 (6 bases). Germline V gene lookup returns CDR1 SQVTM and CDR2 ANQGSEA. Trimming shortened V by 4 bases and J by 0 bases, and 10 bases separated the two germline ends. This CDR3 contains 13 residues. The CDR3 DNA reads TGCAGCGTTGCCGGGAGCCCCTCCTACGAGCAGTACTTC. It encodes CSVAGSPSYEQYF.

A remark on this clonotype: A junction end diverges from the germline sequence, so it may reflect a read error. The genes are TRBV12-3 or TRBV12-4 and TRBJ2-3, with 8 nucleotides matching TRBD1. The CDR3 is 16 amino acids. DNA for the CDR3: TGTGCCAGCAGAAAGACAGGGGCAGGCCCTACAGATGCGCAGTATTTT. Residues: CASRKTGAGPTDAQYF.

The chain uses TRBV7-6 and TRBJ2-2, with TRBD1 matching 12 bases. This CDR3 spans 16 amino acids. V shed 5 bases and J 7 bases; nucleotides not matched to a gene: 8. Germline CDR1 is SGHVS and CDR2 is FNYEAQ. Here the CDR3 DNA reads TGTGCCAGCAGCACGATGGGACAGGGGGCAAACGGGGAGCTGTTTTTT. This encodes CASSTMGQGANGELFF.